Listed below are T cell receptor beta chains from one sample, sequenced in a study of Graves' ophthalmopathy and Graves' hyperthyroidism. One entry per CDR3 protein, called by TCRdb with MiXCR from the multiplex PCR reads. The sample has 350,000 to 400,000 distinct CDR3 sequences; around 17% are singletons. Specimen: peripheral blood. Receptors were obtained from a woman aged 18-30 years with Graves' ophthalmopathy. Both conserved end residues are part of each CDR3. D genes are given only for firm matches. A clone size is listed for some rows: how often the clone was seen (once, few, many), or a class if it is expanded.

j_gene | v_gene | d_gene | abundance | CDR3nt | CDR3aa
TRBJ2-7 | TRBV28 | TRBD1 | many | TGTGCCAGCAACTCTTGGACAGGGGGCCACGAGCAGTACTTC | CASNSWTGGHEQYF
TRBJ1-2 | TRBV11-2 | . | many | TGTGCCAGCAGCTTATATCCACCCGGGATAGGGGACGGCTACACCTTC | CASSLYPPGIGDGYTF
TRBJ1-1 | TRBV12-3/TRBV12-4 | . | many | TGTGCCAGCAGCCGAATTTCTACAACAGGGAACACTGAAGCTTTCTTT | CASSRISTTGNTEAFF
TRBJ2-7 | TRBV15 | TRBD1 | . | TGTGCCACCCGGACAGGGACAGAGGAGCAGTACTTC | CATRTGTEEQYF
TRBJ2-2 | TRBV19 | TRBD2 | many | TGTGCCAGTAGTATAGTTACGGGAGGGTCCCCGAACACCGGGGAGCTGTTTTTT | CASSIVTGGSPNTGELFF
TRBJ2-7 | TRBV28 | TRBD1 | once | TGTGCCAGCAGGCAAACGGGACAGTCCTACGAGCAGTACTTC | CASRQTGQSYEQYF
TRBJ1-2 | TRBV4-3 | . | . | TGCGCCAGCAGCCAAGGGGCAGGGGCGCAATATGGCTACACCTTC | CASSQGAGAQYGYTF
TRBJ2-3 | TRBV15 | TRBD2 | many | TGTGCCACCAGCAGGGATAGCGGGAGGCACGATACGCAGTATTTT | CATSRDSGRHDTQYF
TRBJ2-7 | TRBV28 | . | many | TGTGCCAGCAGCAGTTACGGGTACGAGCAGTACTTC | CASSSYGYEQYF
TRBJ2-7 | TRBV7-8 | . | many | TGTGCCAGCAGCTTAAACAGGGATACCTACGAGCAGTACTTC | CASSLNRDTYEQYF
TRBJ2-5 | TRBV15 | TRBD1 | . | TGTGCCACCAGCAGGTTAGGACAGGGAAAAGAGACCCAGTACTTC | CATSRLGQGKETQYF
TRBJ2-7 | TRBV6-2/TRBV6-3 | TRBD1 | medium-sized | TGTGCCAGCAGTTACGGGACAGCCTCCTACGAGCAGTACTTC | CASSYGTASYEQYF
TRBJ1-6 | TRBV6-2/TRBV6-3 | . | many | TGTGCCAGCAGTTACGCCCGAAATTCACCCCTCCACTTT | CASSYARNSPLHF
TRBJ2-7 | TRBV7-9 | TRBD1 | many | TGTGCCAGCAGCCTCACTCCGGGACAGAGCTACGAGCAGTACTTC | CASSLTPGQSYEQYF
TRBJ1-5 | TRBV18 | . | many | TGTGCCAGCTCAGCACTGCCTGGTAGTGGCAATCAGCCCCAGCATTTT | CASSALPGSGNQPQHF
TRBJ1-1 | TRBV7-2 | TRBD1 | many | TGTGCCAGCAGCCACACAGGGGACACTGAAGCTTTCTTT | CASSHTGDTEAFF
TRBJ1-5 | TRBV7-2 | . | many | TGTGCCAGCAGCTCCCCGGGCGAGAGCAATCAGCCCCAGCATTTT | CASSSPGESNQPQHF
TRBJ2-7 | TRBV18 | . | . | TGTGCCAGCTCACCCCCCGGGGCCCCTACCTACGAGCAGTACTTC | CASSPPGAPTYEQYF
TRBJ1-2 | TRBV29-1 | TRBD1 | . | TGCAGCGCCCCGGACAGGGCTGGAGATGGCTACACCTTC | CSAPDRAGDGYTF
TRBJ2-4 | TRBV15 | . | many | TGTGCCACCAGAGACGAGGGGCTTTACGCCAAAAACATTCAGTACTTC | CATRDEGLYAKNIQYF
TRBJ1-2 | TRBV5-6 | . | many | TGTGCCAGCAGCTACTACCGGGCTCCGCTTTATGGCTACACCTTC | CASSYYRAPLYGYTF
TRBJ2-2 | TRBV27 | TRBD2 | . | TGTGCCAGCAGTTCCCTTCCGCCTACTAGCGGGATATCAGCCGGGGAGCTGCTTTTT | CASSSLPPTSGISAGELLF
TRBJ1-1 | TRBV12-3/TRBV12-4 | . | many | TGTGCCAGCAGGATCGACCGTTCAATGTACTCGAACACTGAAGCTTTCTTT | CASRIDRSMYSNTEAFF
TRBJ2-4 | TRBV7-3 | . | many | TGTGCCAGCAGCTTAGAGGGGGGCTTAGGAAACATTCAGTACTTC | CASSLEGGLGNIQYF
TRBJ1-5 | TRBV6-2/TRBV6-3 | TRBD1 | few | TGTGCCAGCAAATCAGGGGGCGACCTTTTGGGACAGCCCCAGCATTTT | CASKSGGDLLGQPQHF
TRBJ2-4 | TRBV28 | . | many | TGTGCCAGCAGTGCTGACATTGTAAACATTCAGTACTTC | CASSADIVNIQYF
TRBJ2-5 | TRBV18 | . | many | TGTGCCAGCTCACCCCTTGTGGAGGTAGAAGAGACCCAGTACTTC | CASSPLVEVEETQYF
TRBJ2-5 | TRBV18 | . | few | TGTGCCAGCTCACCACCCGAGGATCAAGAGACCCAGTACTTC | CASSPPEDQETQYF
TRBJ2-7 | TRBV24-1 | . | many | TGTGCCACCAGAGAGGGGGGAAGCTCCTACGAGCAGTACTTC | CATREGGSSYEQYF